This T cell receptor beta chain was profiled in a study of CD8+ T cells in alopecia areata. About the research overall: Tofacitinib was given for 6 to 18 months, then stopped for 6 months.

Study-level findings and limits: Clarity of TCR sharing across patients fell short of that in mice, possibly HLA-related.

Comment on this clone: The target antigen is unknown.

Isolated RNA was reverse transcribed into cDNA used as the sequencing template. Assay: immunoSEQ multiplex PCR; the TCRdb copy retains only in-frame clones and omits some. The sample contains about 120,000 clones, approximately 38% of which appear only once. Germline V CDR1 and CDR2: SQVTM, ANQGSEA. There are 12 residues in the CDR3. Losses at the gene ends were 8 bases for V and 3 bases for J; bases not matched to a gene: 4. The chain couples TRBV29-1 to TRBJ2-7; 10 bases line up with TRBD1. The TCR was taken from a human donor with alopecia areata. Sequencing was done on a sample of CD4+ T cells sorted from blood. In DNA, the CDR3 is TGCAGCACATGGACAGGGGGCTACGAGCAGTACTTC. It translates to CSTWTGGYEQYF.